There are many counts of the clone carrying this TCR beta chain. Antigen: not known. CDR3 length equals 16 residues. V lost 3 bases and J lost 2; bases outside the gene matches: 4. CDR1 SGDLS and CDR2 YYNGEE come from the germline V gene. The data are from a study of T-cell reconstitution after alpha-beta-depleted transplantation in children. Overall study findings and caveats: There were reportedly several hundred expanded graft clones from which alpha-beta T cells came about two months after transplant. Newly produced T cells mostly accounted for T-cell counts and diversity one year post-transplant.

Unique molecular identifiers were incorporated into the prepared TCRbeta library. TCRdb re-derived calls from the PCR reads in MiXCR, one entry per CDR3 protein. The sample gives about 490,000 distinct CDR3 sequences, about 10% of which show up once; around 2.2% is in the top ten. The TCR originated in a child aged 2-15 years with inherited bone marrow failure, due to receive a stem cell transplant. The chain is built from TRBV9 and TRBJ2-1; 11 positions agree with TRBD2. The sequencing here drew on PBMCs, taken before TCRalphabeta/CD19-depleted stem cell transplant. This CDR3 reads CASSEPGLAAYNEQFF. In DNA form, the CDR3 reads TGTGCCAGCAGCGAGCCGGGACTAGCGGCCTACAATGAGCAGTTCTTC.